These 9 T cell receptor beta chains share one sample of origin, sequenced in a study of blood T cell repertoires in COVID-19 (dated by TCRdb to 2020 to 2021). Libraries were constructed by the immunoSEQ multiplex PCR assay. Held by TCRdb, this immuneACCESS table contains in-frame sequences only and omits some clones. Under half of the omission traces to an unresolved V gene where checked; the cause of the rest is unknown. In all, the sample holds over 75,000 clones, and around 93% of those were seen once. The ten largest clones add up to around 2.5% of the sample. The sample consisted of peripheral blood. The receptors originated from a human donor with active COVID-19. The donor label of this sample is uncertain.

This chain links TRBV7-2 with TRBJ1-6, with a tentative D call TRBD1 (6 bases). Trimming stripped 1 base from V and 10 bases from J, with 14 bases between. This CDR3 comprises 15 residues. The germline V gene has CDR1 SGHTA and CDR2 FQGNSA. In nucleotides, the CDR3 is TGTGCCAGCAGCTTAGACAGGGTCAGAGGATCACCCCTCCACTTT. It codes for CASSLDRVRGSPLHF. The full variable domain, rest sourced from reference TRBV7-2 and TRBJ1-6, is GAGVSQSPSNKVTEKGKDVELRCDPISGHTALYWYRQSLGQGLEFLIYFQGNSAPDKSGLPSDRFSAERTGGSVSTLTIQRTQQEDSAVYLCASSLDRVRGSPLHFGNGTRLTVT.

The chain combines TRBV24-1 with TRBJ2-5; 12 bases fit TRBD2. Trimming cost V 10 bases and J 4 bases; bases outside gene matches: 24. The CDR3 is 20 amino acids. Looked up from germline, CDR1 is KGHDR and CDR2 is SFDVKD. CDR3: CATLNSQASGGAKAGETQYF. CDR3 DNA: TGTGCCACTTTGAACAGCCAAGCTAGCGGGGGGGCAAAGGCGGGAGAGACCCAGTACTTC.

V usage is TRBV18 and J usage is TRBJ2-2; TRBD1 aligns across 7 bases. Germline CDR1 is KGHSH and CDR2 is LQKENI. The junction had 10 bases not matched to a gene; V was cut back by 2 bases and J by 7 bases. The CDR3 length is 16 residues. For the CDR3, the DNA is TGTGCCAGCTCACCAGGGACAGTCCTTGCAGGCGGGGAGCTGTTTTTT. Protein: CASSPGTVLAGGELFF.

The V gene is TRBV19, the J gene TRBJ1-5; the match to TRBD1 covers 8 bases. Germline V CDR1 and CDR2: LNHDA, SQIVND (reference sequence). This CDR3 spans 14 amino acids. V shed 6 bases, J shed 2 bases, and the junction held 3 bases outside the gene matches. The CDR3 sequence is CASSPTGGNQPQHF. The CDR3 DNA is TGTGCCAGTAGCCCGACAGGGGGCAATCAGCCCCAGCATTTT. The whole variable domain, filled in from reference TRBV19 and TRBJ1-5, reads DGGITQSPKYLFRKEGQNVTLSCEQNLNHDAMYWYRQDPGQGLRLIYYSQIVNDFQKGDIAEGYSVSREKKESFPLTVTSAQKNPTAFYLCASSPTGGNQPQHFGDGTRLSIL.

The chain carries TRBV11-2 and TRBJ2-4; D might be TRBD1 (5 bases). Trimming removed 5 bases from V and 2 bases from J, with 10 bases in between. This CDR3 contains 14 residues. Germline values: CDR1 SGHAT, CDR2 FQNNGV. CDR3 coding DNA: TGTGCCAGCAGCGAACAGGTCCCCAAAAACATTCAGTACTTC. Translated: CASSEQVPKNIQYF.

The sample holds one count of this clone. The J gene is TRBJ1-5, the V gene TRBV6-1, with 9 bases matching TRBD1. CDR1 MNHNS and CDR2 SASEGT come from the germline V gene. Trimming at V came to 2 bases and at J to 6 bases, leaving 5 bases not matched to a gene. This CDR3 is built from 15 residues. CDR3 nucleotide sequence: TGTGCCAGCAGTGAATGGGACAGGGCTGGTCAGCCCCAGCATTTT. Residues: CASSEWDRAGQPQHF.

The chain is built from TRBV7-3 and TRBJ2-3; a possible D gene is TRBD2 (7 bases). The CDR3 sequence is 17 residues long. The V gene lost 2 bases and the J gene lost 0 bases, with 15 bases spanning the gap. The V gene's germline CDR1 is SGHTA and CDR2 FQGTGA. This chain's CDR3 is CASSLSRGGRSTDTQYF. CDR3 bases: TGTGCCAGCAGCTTATCAAGGGGGGGCCGAAGCACAGATACGCAGTATTTT.

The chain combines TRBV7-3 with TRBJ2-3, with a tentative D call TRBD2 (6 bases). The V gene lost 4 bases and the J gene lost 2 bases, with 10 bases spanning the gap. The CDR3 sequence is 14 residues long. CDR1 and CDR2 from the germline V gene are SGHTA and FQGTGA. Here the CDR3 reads CASSSGLSTDTQYF. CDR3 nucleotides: TGTGCCAGCAGCTCGGGACTTTCCACAGATACGCAGTATTTT.

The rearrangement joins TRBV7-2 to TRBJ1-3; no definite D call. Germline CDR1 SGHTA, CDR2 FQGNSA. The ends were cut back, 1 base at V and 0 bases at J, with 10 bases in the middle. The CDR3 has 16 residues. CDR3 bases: TGTGCCAGCAGCTTAGGGGAGACTGGCTCTGGAAACACCATATATTTT. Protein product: CASSLGETGSGNTIYF.